This T cell receptor (beta chain) was observed in a study of PD-1 blockade in classical Hodgkin lymphoma. Broader study findings: Unlike CD8+ TCR diversity, which did not rise significantly by C4D1, CD4+ TCR diversity did. Individuals who commenced nivolumab within less than 1 year of ASCT were excluded.

All patients relapsed after autologous stem cell transplantation, and brentuximab vedotin exposure varied. It was by magnetic negative selection that CD4+ T cells were purified from thawed PBMCs. Germline-derived CDR1 and CDR2 are LGHNT and FRNRAP. The V gene lost 1 base and the J gene lost 6 bases, with 13 bases spanning the gap. The CDR3 is made up of 15 amino acids. Turning to this clone: Its antigen is not identified.

Clones were sequenced by immunoSEQ multiplex PCR, and TCRdb holds only the in-frame ones, with some missing. The sample contains 12,000 or so clones, around 85% of which appear only once. The sequenced sample was CD4+ T cells from blood, obtained at baseline. V usage is TRBV12-5 and J usage is TRBJ2-1; D is uncertain. This TCR came from a human donor with classical Hodgkin lymphoma. The CDR3 nucleotides read TGTGCTAGTGGTTTGGCTCGTGGCAGAACCAATGAGCAGTTCTTC. As protein: CASGLARGRTNEQFF.